This is a list of T cell receptor beta chains from one sample in a study of cytomegalovirus exposure and HLA in healthy donors. TCRdb's table, derived via immunoSEQ multiplex PCR, lists solely in-frame clones and lacks some. The table lists 160,000 or so clones, 65% to 80% of them singletons, with roughly 2% in the top ten. The sequencing sample was made of PBMCs. The source of these receptors is a man aged 35-49 years in good health and CMV-seronegative. Both conserved end residues are part of each CDR3.

cdr3_length,j_call,v_call,cdr3_aa
12,TRBJ2-3,TRBV5-1,CASSLRGDTQYF
15,TRBJ1-3,TRBV7-6,CASLSTRESGNTIYF
15,TRBJ1-4,TRBV7-9,CASSLNQGTNEKLFF
11,TRBJ2-5,TRBV6-6,CASSPSGIQYF
15,TRBJ2-3,TRBV7-9,CASSLRGGSTDTQYF
14,TRBJ1-6,TRBV6-6,CASSTPRVTSPLHF
16,TRBJ2-2,TRBV19,CASTAPGTVYTGELFF
15,TRBJ2-5,TRBV5-4,CASSLDRGRGETQYF
14,TRBJ1-2,TRBV5-4,CASSSHATVYGYTF
13,TRBJ2-2,TRBV7-9,CASSPGRSGELFF
11,TRBJ2-7,TRBV28,CASSVTGTTHF
15,TRBJ2-7,TRBV5-4,CASSPTRDSSYEQYF
15,TRBJ2-1,TRBV7-2,CASSLVAREDNEQFF
13,TRBJ2-7,TRBV28,CASSFTRTYEQYF
15,TRBJ2-1,TRBV7-2,CASSATGTSINEQFF
11,TRBJ1-2,TRBV19,CASREGKGYTF
14,TRBJ2-3,TRBV2,CASSDRRSTDTQYF
15,TRBJ1-3,TRBV5-1,CASSRGTGGANTIYF
12,TRBJ1-1,TRBV28,CASSLYGGLAFF
14,TRBJ1-3,TRBV28,CASSPPPGGNTIYF
12,TRBJ2-1,TRBV29-1,CSALGSLGEQFF
13,TRBJ2-7,TRBV14,CASSQDLWSEQYF
14,TRBJ2-1,TRBV7-9,CASSLGASYNEQFF
12,TRBJ2-1,TRBV5-4,CASSLLVDEQFF
11,TRBJ1-1,TRBV7-9,CASNQEGPCFF
13,TRBJ2-7,TRBV6-5,CASSLSETYEQYF
12,TRBJ1-1,TRBV6-5,CASSFLRAAAFF
12,TRBJ2-3,TRBV27,CASSLSRDTQYF
14,TRBJ1-4,TRBV6-5,CASSYRDTDEKLFF
12,TRBJ2-7,TRBV28,CASTPPRGPQYF
14,TRBJ1-2,TRBV10-3,CAISEFRDRNGYTF
12,TRBJ1-2,TRBV6-6,CASRRQKELFYF
14,TRBJ2-3,TRBV19,CASSPDWTTDTQYF
17,TRBJ2-2,TRBV25-1,CASSDGLGLAIIGELFF
14,TRBJ2-7,TRBV19,CASSIKRESGEQYF
12,TRBJ2-5,TRBV10-3,CAIGQVGETQYF
14,TRBJ2-7,TRBV6-1,CASSPSGLSYEQYF
16,TRBJ2-1,TRBV4-2,CASSQASAGLMNEQFF
14,TRBJ2-3,TRBV7-9,CASSTDRGGDTQYF
14,TRBJ1-5,TRBV6-1,CASSESGGWRPQHF
17,TRBJ1-2,TRBV19,CASSTGRTGGTNYGYTF
17,TRBJ2-1,TRBV19,CASSMGSGTGIENEQFF
14,TRBJ2-6,TRBV11-1,CASSLEAGANGLTF